This T cell receptor (beta chain) was identified in a study of OX40 agonist ivuxolimab in advanced cancers. Study in general: Past anti-PD-1, anti-PD-L1 or anti-CTLA-4 therapy was accepted, and 40% had received some.

Some clones are missing from TCRdb's copy, which holds only in-frame ones; the method was immunoSEQ multiplex PCR. Here the sample spans approximately 31,000 clones, approximately 88% being singletons. V shed 2 bases, J shed 4 bases, and the junction held 13 bases outside the gene matches. Germline loops: CDR1 SGHRS, CDR2 YFSETQ. CDR3 size: 17 residues. The V gene is TRBV5-1, the J gene TRBJ2-3; the match to TRBD2 covers 7 bases. The receptor comes from an adult with an advanced solid tumor such as melanoma, head and neck, liver or kidney cancer. The sample here was CD4+ or CD8+ T cells sorted from blood, taken in a trial of the OX40 agonist ivuxolimab. CDR3 sequence (DNA): TGCGCCAGCAGCTTTCTCCCCCTCGGGGGGATTGCAGATACGCAGTATTTT. Translation: CASSFLPLGGIADTQYF. Combining the CDR3 with reference TRBV5-1 and TRBJ2-3 gives the whole variable domain KAGVTQTPRYLIKTRGQQVTLSCSPISGHRSVSWYQQTPGQGLQFLFEYFSETQRNKGNFPGRFSGRQFSNSRSEMNVSTLELGDSALYLCASSFLPLGGIADTQYFGPGTRLTVL.